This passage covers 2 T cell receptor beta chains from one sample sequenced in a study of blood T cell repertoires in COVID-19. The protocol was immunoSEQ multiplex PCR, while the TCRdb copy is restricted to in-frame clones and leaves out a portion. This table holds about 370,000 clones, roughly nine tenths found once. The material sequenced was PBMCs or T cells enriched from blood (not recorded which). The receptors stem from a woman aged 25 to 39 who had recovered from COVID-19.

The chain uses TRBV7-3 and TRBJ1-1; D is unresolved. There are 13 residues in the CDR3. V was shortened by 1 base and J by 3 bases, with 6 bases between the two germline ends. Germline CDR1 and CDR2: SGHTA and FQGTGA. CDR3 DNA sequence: TGTGCCAGCAGCTTAAGGACTGACACTGAAGCTTTCTTT. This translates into CASSLRTDTEAFF.

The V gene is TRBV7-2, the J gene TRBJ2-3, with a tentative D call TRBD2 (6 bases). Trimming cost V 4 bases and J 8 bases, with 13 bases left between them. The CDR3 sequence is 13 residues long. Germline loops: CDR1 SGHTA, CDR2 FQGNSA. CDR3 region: CASSSRLGVTQYF. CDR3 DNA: TGTGCCAGCAGCTCCAGACTAGGGGTTACGCAGTATTTT.